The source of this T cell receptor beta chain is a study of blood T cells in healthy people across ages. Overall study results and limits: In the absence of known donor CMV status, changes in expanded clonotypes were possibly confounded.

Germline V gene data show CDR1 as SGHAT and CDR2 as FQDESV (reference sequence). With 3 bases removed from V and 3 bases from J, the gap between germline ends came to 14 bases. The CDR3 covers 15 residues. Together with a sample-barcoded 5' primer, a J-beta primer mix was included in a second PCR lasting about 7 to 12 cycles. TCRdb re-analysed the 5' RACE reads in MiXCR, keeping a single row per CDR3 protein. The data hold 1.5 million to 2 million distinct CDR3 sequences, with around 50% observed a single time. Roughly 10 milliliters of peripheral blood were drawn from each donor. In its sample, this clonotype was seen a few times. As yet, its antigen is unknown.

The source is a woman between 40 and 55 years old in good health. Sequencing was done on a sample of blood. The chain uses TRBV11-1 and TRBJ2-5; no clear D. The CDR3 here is CASSFGREQKETQYF. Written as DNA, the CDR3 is TGTGCCAGCAGCTTTGGTCGCGAACAGAAAGAGACCCAGTACTTC.